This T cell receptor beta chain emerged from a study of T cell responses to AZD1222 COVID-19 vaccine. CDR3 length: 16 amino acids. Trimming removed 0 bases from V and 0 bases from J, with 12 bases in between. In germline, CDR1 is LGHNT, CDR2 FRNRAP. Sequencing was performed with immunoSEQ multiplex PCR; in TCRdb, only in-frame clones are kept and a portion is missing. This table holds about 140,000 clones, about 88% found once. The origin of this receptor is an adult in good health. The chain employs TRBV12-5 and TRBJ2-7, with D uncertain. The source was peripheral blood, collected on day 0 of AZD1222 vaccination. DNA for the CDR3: TGTGCTAGTGGTTTGGTACAAGGACGGAGCTCCTACGAGCAGTACTTC. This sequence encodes CASGLVQGRSSYEQYF.